The T cell receptor beta chain described here comes from a study of cytomegalovirus exposure and HLA in healthy donors. Whole-study context: Around 180 million T cells yielded 117 million unique TCR beta sequences in earlier analysis. Overall study results and limits: Earlier analysis yielded a pattern in which most TCR beta V segments were productive about 90% or about 30% of the time. The only immune exposure information that was available was CMV serostatus.

The PCR employed 60 Vbeta primers together with 13 Jbeta primers. Sequencing was performed with immunoSEQ multiplex PCR; in TCRdb, only in-frame clones are kept and a portion is missing. The table records about 140,000 clones, roughly three quarters of them present only once. Germline lookup yields CDR1 SGHNT and CDR2 YYREEE (reference sequence). The CDR3 length is 16 residues. V was cut by 2 bases and J by 3 bases, with 15 bases left in between. As to this clone: The antigen remains unidentified.

The sample was PBMCs. The sequence was collected from a woman aged 45-65 years in good health and CMV-seronegative. The chain employs TRBV5-4 and TRBJ2-1; D is possibly TRBD1 (5 bases). The CDR3, as DNA: TGTGCCAGCAGCTTAATAGGCTGGGGCAGCTACAATGAGCAGTTCTTC. This codes for CASSLIGWGSYNEQFF.